Following are 13 T cell receptor beta chains from one sample sequenced in a study of high-grade serous ovarian cancer treatment subgroups. Tumor tissue was taken before any definitive surgery or chemotherapy was given. Measured with immunoSEQ multiplex PCR; TCRdb has only the in-frame clones, and not every one. Of thousands of clones in the sample, roughly 80% were seen once. Sequencing was done on a sample of tumor tissue. These receptors originate from a human donor with high-grade serous ovarian cancer.

This chain uses TRBV5-6 with TRBJ2-3, with a possible D match to TRBD2 (5 bases). Germline CDR1 is SGHDT and CDR2 is YYEEEE. The CDR3 covers 14 residues. Trimming left V 0 bases short and J 4 bases short, with 9 bases between. The chain's CDR3 is CASSLVASADTQYF. The CDR3 nucleotides read TGTGCCAGCAGCTTGGTAGCGTCAGCAGATACGCAGTATTTT.

The genes are TRBV5-8 and TRBJ1-4, with 9 bases fitting TRBD1. CDR1 and CDR2 from the germline V gene are SGHTS and YDEGEE. V lost 1 base and J lost 7; bases outside the gene matches: 8. The CDR3 length is 16 residues. The CDR3 reads CASSLPSTTGGEKLFF. The CDR3 DNA is TGTGCCAGCAGCTTGCCGAGTACGACAGGGGGTGAAAAACTGTTTTTT. Drawing the rest from reference TRBV5-8 and TRBJ1-4, the complete variable domain is EAGVTQSPTHLIKTRGQQATLRCSPISGHTSVYWYQQALGLGLQFLLWYDEGEERNRGNFPPRFSGRQFPNYSSELNVNALELEDSALYLCASSLPSTTGGEKLFFGSGTQLSVL.

The chain links TRBV7-2 to TRBJ2-1, with D possibly TRBD1 on 6 matching bases. Germline V gene data show CDR1 as SGHTA and CDR2 as FQGNSA. V was pared by 7 bases and J by 3 bases, with 22 bases between. The CDR3 runs 17 residues. CDR3 region: CASTPLPQGIVYNEQFF. In nucleotides, the CDR3 is TGTGCCAGCACCCCGCTCCCTCAGGGGATAGTCTACAATGAGCAGTTCTTC.

The chain is built from TRBV6-6 and TRBJ1-1; TRBD1 is a possible D gene (5 bases). CDR3 size: 15 residues. Trimming took 9 bases from V and 4 from J, leaving 21 bases between them. Germline-derived CDR1 and CDR2 are MNHNY and SVGAGI (reference sequence). CDR3 DNA sequence: TGTGCCAGTTGGGGGGGGACCCAGGGAGGCACTGAAGCTTTCTTT. Translating gives CASWGGTQGGTEAFF.

CDR3 in DNA: TGTGCCAGCAGCCGGCTTGGGGGACCCCAAGAGACCCAGTACTTC. Protein product: CASSRLGGPQETQYF. V usage is TRBV7-9 and J usage is TRBJ2-5, with D perhaps being TRBD1 or TRBD2 (5 bases each). The CDR3 loop spans 15 amino acids. Germline CDR1 is SEHNR and CDR2 is FQNEAQ (reference sequence). Trimming removed 5 bases at V and 1 base at J, with 14 bases between.

The rearrangement links TRBV28 to TRBJ1-1; no definite D call. Germline assignment: CDR1 MDHEN and CDR2 SYDVKM. The length of the CDR3 is 16 residues. V lost 4 bases and J lost 5, with 20 bases in between. The CDR3 sequence is CASSSLRSNRETEAFF. DNA of the CDR3: TGTGCCAGCAGTTCGCTCCGGTCTAACAGAGAGACTGAAGCTTTCTTT.

The chain combines TRBV19 with TRBJ1-1; tentative D call: TRBD1 (5 bases). Germline values: CDR1 LNHDA, CDR2 SQIVND (reference sequence). CDR3 length equals 14 residues. The germline V and J ends were trimmed by 2 bases and 4 bases, with 11 bases remaining between them. CDR3 bases: TGTGCCAGTAGTATAAATAAGGGGATCACTGAAGCTTTCTTT. As protein: CASSINKGITEAFF.

V usage is TRBV10-3 and J usage is TRBJ2-3; no firm D call. V was cut by 6 bases and J by 5 bases, with 24 bases left in between. This CDR3 contains 17 residues. Germline V gene lookup returns CDR1 ENHRY and CDR2 SYGVKD. CDR3 in amino acids: CAISYQDTSGDRDTQYF. The CDR3 coding sequence is TGTGCCATCAGCTACCAAGACACCTCAGGAGATCGAGATACGCAGTATTTT.

CDR3 loop: CASSHFTQVPMNTEAFF. CDR3 sequence (DNA): TGCGCCAGCAGCCATTTCACCCAGGTGCCAATGAACACTGAAGCTTTCTTT. This chain uses TRBV4-1 with TRBJ1-1; unclear D gene. CDR1 MGHRA and CDR2 YSYEKL come from the germline V gene. The CDR3 spans 17 residues. V shed 3 bases and J shed 0 bases, with 17 bases lying between them.

This chain connects TRBV9 to TRBJ1-1; the D gene is possibly TRBD1 (5 bases). CDR3 length: 14 amino acids. The germline V gene encodes CDR1 SGDLS and CDR2 YYNGEE. V was cut by 3 bases and J by 4 bases, with 13 bases left in between. CDR3 sequence: CASSARDGTTEAFF. CDR3 DNA: TGTGCCAGCAGCGCCAGGGACGGAACCACTGAAGCTTTCTTT.

The chain uses TRBV5-6 and TRBJ2-3, with 14 nucleotides matching TRBD2. There are 17 residues in the CDR3. V lost 0 bases and J lost 2; bases outside the gene matches: 2. Germline values: CDR1 SGHDT, CDR2 YYEEEE. DNA for the CDR3: TGTGCCAGCAGCTTGGGACTAGCGGGGGGGGTCACAGATACGCAGTATTTT. Translating gives CASSLGLAGGVTDTQYF.

The chain is built from TRBV6-5 and TRBJ2-3; D remains unclear. The V gene's germline CDR1 is MNHEY and CDR2 SVGAGI. This CDR3 contains 14 residues. Deletions cut 7 bases from V and 1 base from J, with 12 bases between. CDR3 DNA sequence: TGTGCCAGCACAAAGGCTAGAGGCACAGATACGCAGTATTTT. This codes for CASTKARGTDTQYF.

The rearrangement uses TRBV11-2 and TRBJ1-2; TRBD1 matches at 8 bases. This CDR3 contains 14 residues. The ends lost 4 bases at V and 5 bases at J; junction bases unmatched: 6. Germline V CDR1 and CDR2: SGHAT, FQNNGV. The CDR3 DNA is TGTGCCAGCAGCTCCGGACAGGGCTCATATGGCTACACCTTC. This codes for CASSSGQGSYGYTF.